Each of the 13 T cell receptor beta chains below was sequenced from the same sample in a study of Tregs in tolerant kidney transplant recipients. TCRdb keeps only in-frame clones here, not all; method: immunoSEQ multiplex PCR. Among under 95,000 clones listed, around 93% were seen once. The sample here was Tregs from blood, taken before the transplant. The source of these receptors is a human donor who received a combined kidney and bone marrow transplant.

The CDR3 loop reads CASSFRRGNEQYF. As DNA, the CDR3 is TGTGCCAGCAGCTTTAGACGCGGGAACGAGCAGTACTTC. This chain joins TRBV11-2 and TRBJ2-7, with D maybe TRBD2 (6 bases). CDR1 and CDR2 (germline): SGHAT, FQNNGV. V was trimmed by 3 bases and J by 5 bases, leaving 11 bases between them. The CDR3 runs 13 residues.

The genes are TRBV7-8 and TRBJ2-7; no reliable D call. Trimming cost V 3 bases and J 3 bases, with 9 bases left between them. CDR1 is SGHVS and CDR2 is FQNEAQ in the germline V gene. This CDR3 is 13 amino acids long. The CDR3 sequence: CASSLGRFYEQYF. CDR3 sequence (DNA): TGTGCCAGCAGCTTGGGCAGGTTCTACGAGCAGTACTTC.

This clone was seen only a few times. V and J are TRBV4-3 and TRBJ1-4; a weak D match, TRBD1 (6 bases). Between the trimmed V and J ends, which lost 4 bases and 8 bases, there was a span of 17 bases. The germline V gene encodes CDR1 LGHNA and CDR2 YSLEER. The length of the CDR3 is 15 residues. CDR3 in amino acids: CASSRPGGTQEKLFF. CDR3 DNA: TGCGCCAGCAGCCGCCCCGGGGGGACACAAGAAAAACTGTTTTTT.

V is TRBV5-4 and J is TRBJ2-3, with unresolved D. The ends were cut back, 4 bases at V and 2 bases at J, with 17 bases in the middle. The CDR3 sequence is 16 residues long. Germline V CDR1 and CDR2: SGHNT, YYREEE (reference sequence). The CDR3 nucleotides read TGTGCCAGCAGCCCCATGGTAGCACCCTTCACAGATACGCAGTATTTT. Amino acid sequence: CASSPMVAPFTDTQYF.

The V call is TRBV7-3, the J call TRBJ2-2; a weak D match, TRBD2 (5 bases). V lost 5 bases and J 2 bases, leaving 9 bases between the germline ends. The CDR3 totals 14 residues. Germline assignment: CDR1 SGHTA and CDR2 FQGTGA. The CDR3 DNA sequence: TGTGCCAGCAGCCGGACTCATAACACCGGGGAGCTGTTTTTT. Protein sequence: CASSRTHNTGELFF.

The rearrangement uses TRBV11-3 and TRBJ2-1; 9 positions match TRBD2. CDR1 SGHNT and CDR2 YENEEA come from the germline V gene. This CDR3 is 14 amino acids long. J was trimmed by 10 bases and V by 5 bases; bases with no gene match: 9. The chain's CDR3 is CASSPRGREGEQFF. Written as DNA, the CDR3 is TGTGCCAGCAGCCCGAGGGGGCGGGAGGGCGAGCAGTTCTTC.

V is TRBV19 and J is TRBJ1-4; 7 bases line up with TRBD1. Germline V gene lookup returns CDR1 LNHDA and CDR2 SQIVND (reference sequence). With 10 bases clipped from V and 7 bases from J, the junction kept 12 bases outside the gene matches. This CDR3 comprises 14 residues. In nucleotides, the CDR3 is TGTGCCACCGCCAGGGGGGGGGCAAGTGAAAAACTGTTTTTT. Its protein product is CATARGGASEKLFF.

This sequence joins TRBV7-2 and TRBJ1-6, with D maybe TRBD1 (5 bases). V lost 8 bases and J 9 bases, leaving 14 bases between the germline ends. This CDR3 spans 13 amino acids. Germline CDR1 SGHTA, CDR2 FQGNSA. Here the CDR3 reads CASGDVSSSPLHF. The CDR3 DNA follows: TGTGCCAGCGGGGACGTTAGTAGTTCACCCCTCCACTTT.

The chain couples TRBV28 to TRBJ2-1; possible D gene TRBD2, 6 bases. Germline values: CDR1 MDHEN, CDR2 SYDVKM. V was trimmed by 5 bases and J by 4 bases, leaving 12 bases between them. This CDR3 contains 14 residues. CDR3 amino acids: CASSSGPKYNEQFF. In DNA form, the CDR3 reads TGTGCCAGCAGTAGCGGGCCGAAATACAATGAGCAGTTCTTC. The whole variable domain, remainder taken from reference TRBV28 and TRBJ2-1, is DVKVTQSSRYLVKRTGEKVFLECVQDMDHENMFWYRQDPGLGLRLIYFSYDVKMKEKGDIPEGYSVSREKKERFSLILESASTNQTSMYLCASSSGPKYNEQFFGPGTRLTVL.

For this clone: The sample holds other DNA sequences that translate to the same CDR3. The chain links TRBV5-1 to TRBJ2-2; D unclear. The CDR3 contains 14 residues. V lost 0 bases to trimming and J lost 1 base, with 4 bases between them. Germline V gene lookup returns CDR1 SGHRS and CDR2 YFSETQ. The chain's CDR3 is CASSLGGNTGELFF. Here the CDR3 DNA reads TGCGCCAGCAGCTTGGGAGGGAACACCGGGGAGCTGTTTTTT.

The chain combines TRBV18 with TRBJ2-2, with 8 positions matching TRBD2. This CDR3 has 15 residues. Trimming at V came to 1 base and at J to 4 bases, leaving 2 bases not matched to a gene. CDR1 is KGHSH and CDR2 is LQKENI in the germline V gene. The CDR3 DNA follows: TGTGCCAGCTCACCACTAGCGGGGATCACCGGGGAGCTGTTTTTT. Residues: CASSPLAGITGELFF.

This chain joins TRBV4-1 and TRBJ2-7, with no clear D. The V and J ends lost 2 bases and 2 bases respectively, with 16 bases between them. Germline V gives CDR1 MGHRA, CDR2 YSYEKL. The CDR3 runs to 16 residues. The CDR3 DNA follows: TGCGCCAGCAGCCAACGGTGGCAGTCAATTACCTACGAGCAGTACTTC. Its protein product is CASSQRWQSITYEQYF.

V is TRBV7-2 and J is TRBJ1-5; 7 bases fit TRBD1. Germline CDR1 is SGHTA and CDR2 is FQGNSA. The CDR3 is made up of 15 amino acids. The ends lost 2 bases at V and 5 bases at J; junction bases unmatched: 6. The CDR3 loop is CASSLRQGGDQPQHF. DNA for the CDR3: TGTGCCAGCAGCTTAAGACAGGGTGGCGATCAGCCCCAGCATTTT. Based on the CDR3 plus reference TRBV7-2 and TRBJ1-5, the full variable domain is GAGVSQSPSNKVTEKGKDVELRCDPISGHTALYWYRQSLGQGLEFLIYFQGNSAPDKSGLPSDRFSAERTGGSVSTLTIQRTQQEDSAVYLCASSLRQGGDQPQHFGDGTRLSIL.